These T cell receptor beta chains were read from a single sample in a study of Ad26.COV2.S vaccination and SARS-CoV-2 variants. Method: immunoSEQ multiplex PCR; TCRdb's copy keeps in-frame clones and lacks some. The repertoire includes just under 250,000 clones, 88% of them detected once, and about 10% sits in the top ten. The starting material was peripheral blood, obtained in a trial of Ad26.COV2.S vaccine versus placebo. The origin of the receptors is a person aged 18-65 years who received the Ad26.COV2.S COVID-19 vaccine or a placebo. Each CDR3 is given with its conserved first and last residue. Fields, in order: clone size, CDR3 length, V gene, J gene, CDR3 protein. The listing skips clone size in some rows; elsewhere it reads once, few, many or a size class.

size: .; length: 12; V: TRBV2; J: TRBJ2-7; CDR3: CASSVRGDEQYF
size: .; length: 17; V: TRBV5-1; J: TRBJ2-3; CDR3: CASSVGGGQTSTDTQYF
size: .; length: 13; V: TRBV15; J: TRBJ2-5; CDR3: CATSRDPPETQYF
size: .; length: 15; V: TRBV19; J: TRBJ1-6; CDR3: CASSMSSQYNSPLHF
size: .; length: 13; V: TRBV4-3; J: TRBJ2-3; CDR3: CASSGPRADTQYF
size: .; length: 15; V: TRBV7-9; J: TRBJ2-2; CDR3: CASSAGTLLTGELFF
size: .; length: 15; V: TRBV11-2; J: TRBJ2-1; CDR3: CASSPLAVPYNEQFF
size: .; length: 17; V: TRBV9; J: TRBJ2-1; CDR3: CASSVGAGGIPTNEQFF
size: .; length: 16; V: TRBV14; J: TRBJ2-4; CDR3: CASSLSARAPKNIQYF
size: .; length: 15; V: TRBV28; J: TRBJ2-7; CDR3: CASSQGQGGIYEQYF
size: .; length: 15; V: TRBV11-2; J: TRBJ2-1; CDR3: CASSRAGSSYNEQFF
size: .; length: 12; V: TRBV21-1; J: TRBJ1-2; CDR3: CGPAGRNYGYTF
size: .; length: 12; V: TRBV19; J: TRBJ2-7; CDR3: CASSQRGYEQYF
size: .; length: 17; V: TRBV7-2; J: TRBJ2-3; CDR3: CASRRSGRAVSADTQYF
size: .; length: 12; V: TRBV7-9; J: TRBJ2-5; CDR3: CASSPSQMAQYF
size: .; length: 14; V: TRBV5-1; J: TRBJ2-7; CDR3: CASSTDRAGLEQYF
size: .; length: 15; V: TRBV5-1; J: TRBJ2-1; CDR3: CASSLAMDRGNEQFF
size: .; length: 13; V: TRBV30; J: TRBJ2-1; CDR3: CAWSVNSYNEQFF
size: few; length: 14; V: TRBV27; J: TRBJ1-6; CDR3: CASSFGPRNSPLHF
size: .; length: 14; V: TRBV15; J: TRBJ2-7; CDR3: CATSRAGGPYEQYF
size: .; length: 17; V: TRBV10-3; J: TRBJ2-2; CDR3: CAISESPSDLMTGELFF